Presented here are 9 T cell receptor beta chains from one specimen sequenced in a study of STAT3 mutations in large granular lymphocyte leukemia. No antigen has been identified for these receptors. Profiling relied on immunoSEQ multiplex PCR, and the TCRdb table lists in-frame clones only, not all of them. This table has about 20,000 clones, about 92% appearing once. Study results and caveats: Every T-cell large granular lymphocyte leukemia patient had at least one immunodominant TCR beta clonotype.

Sequences were obtained from peripheral blood mononuclear cells. The source of these receptors is a man aged 60 to 75 with T-cell large granular lymphocyte leukemia. Some clones in this sample may be carry-over from other donors' samples.

This sequence joins TRBV7-3 and TRBJ2-1, with 7 bases aligning to TRBD2. Per germline, CDR1 SGHTA and CDR2 FQGTGA. The CDR3 length is 14 residues. V lost 5 bases to trimming and J lost 6 bases; unmatched junction nucleotides: 7. The CDR3 spells CASSTMGGPNEQFF. Here the CDR3 DNA reads TGTGCCAGCAGCACGATGGGAGGGCCCAATGAGCAGTTCTTC.

The chain uses TRBV7-8 and TRBJ2-7, with D possibly TRBD2 on 6 matching bases. The CDR3 length is 15 residues. Germline V gene lookup returns CDR1 SGHVS and CDR2 FQNEAQ. V shed 1 base and J shed 6 bases, with 16 bases lying between them. DNA for the CDR3: TGTGCCAGCAGCTTAGGGGGACTGAAGAAAGGCGAGCAGTACTTC. Amino acids: CASSLGGLKKGEQYF.

Comments on this clone: This same CDR3 is encoded by further DNA sequences in the sample. This chain's CDR3 is CASSALGQGSYEQYF. In nucleotides, the CDR3 is TGTGCCAGCAGCGCCCTCGGGCAGGGCTCCTACGAGCAGTACTTC. The chain joins TRBV9 to TRBJ2-7, with D possibly TRBD1 on 5 matching bases. V lost 3 bases and J 0 bases, leaving 13 bases between the germline ends. This CDR3 is 15 amino acids long. Germline V gives CDR1 SGDLS, CDR2 YYNGEE.

The rearrangement uses TRBV13 and TRBJ2-7; 12 bases line up with TRBD1. Germline lookup yields CDR1 PRHDT and CDR2 FYEKMQ (reference sequence). The CDR3 sequence is 16 residues long. The J segment lost 5 bases and the V segment lost 6 bases, leaving 11 bases of the junction unmatched. CDR3 in DNA: TGTGCCAGCAGTCTATACGGGACAGGGGGCGTCGACGAGCAGTACTTC. Its translation: CASSLYGTGGVDEQYF. Full variable domain (rest looked up from reference TRBV13 and TRBJ2-7): AAGVIQSPRHLIKEKRETATLKCYPIPRHDTVYWYQQGPGQDPQFLISFYEKMQSDKGSIPDRFSAQQFSDYHSELNMSSLELGDSALYFCASSLYGTGGVDEQYFGPGTRLTVT.

The J gene is TRBJ2-5, the V gene TRBV5-1; TRBD2 matches 7 bases. CDR1 is SGHRS, CDR2 YFSETQ, per germline. The ends lost 0 bases at V and 5 bases at J; junction bases unmatched: 10. The CDR3 is 16 amino acids. CDR3 DNA sequence: TGCGCCAGCAGCTTGGCGGGAGCGGGGCTATACGAGACCCAGTACTTC. Translation: CASSLAGAGLYETQYF.

This chain's CDR3 is CASSLGSLAGGQETQYF. CDR3 in DNA: TGCGCCAGCAGCTTGGGTAGTCTAGCGGGAGGGCAAGAGACCCAGTACTTC. The rearrangement links TRBV5-1 to TRBJ2-5; TRBD2 matches at 12 bases. The CDR3 is made up of 17 amino acids. Trimming removed 0 bases from V and 2 bases from J; junction bases left unmatched: 5. Germline CDR1 is SGHRS and CDR2 is YFSETQ.

This clone was observed a single time. The rearrangement uses TRBV7-8 and TRBJ2-2, with 10 nucleotides matching TRBD2. The J segment lost 0 bases and the V segment lost 2 bases, leaving 3 bases of the junction unmatched. The germline V gene encodes CDR1 SGHVS and CDR2 FQNEAQ. CDR3 length: 17 amino acids. For the CDR3, the DNA is TGTGCCAGCAGCTTACGTACTAGCGGGGCGAACACCGGGGAGCTGTTTTTT. Amino acids: CASSLRTSGANTGELFF.

The V call is TRBV6-6, the J call TRBJ1-1, with 7 bases aligning to TRBD1. This CDR3 is built from 15 residues. Per germline, CDR1 MNHNY and CDR2 SVGAGI (reference sequence). Trimming at V came to 6 bases and at J to 0 bases, leaving 7 bases not matched to a gene. The CDR3 bases are TGTGCCAGCAGGGACAGGCGACAAATGAACACTGAAGCTTTCTTT. The encoded protein is CASRDRRQMNTEAFF.

This chain links TRBV5-4 with TRBJ2-7; 9 nucleotides align to TRBD1. The V and J ends lost 4 bases and 3 bases, in that order; junction bases with no gene match: 5. This CDR3 region has 14 residues. CDR1 and CDR2 (germline): SGHNT, YYREEE (reference sequence). CDR3 sequence: CASSEGQGDYEQYF. In nucleotides, the CDR3 is TGTGCCAGCAGCGAGGGACAGGGTGACTACGAGCAGTACTTC.